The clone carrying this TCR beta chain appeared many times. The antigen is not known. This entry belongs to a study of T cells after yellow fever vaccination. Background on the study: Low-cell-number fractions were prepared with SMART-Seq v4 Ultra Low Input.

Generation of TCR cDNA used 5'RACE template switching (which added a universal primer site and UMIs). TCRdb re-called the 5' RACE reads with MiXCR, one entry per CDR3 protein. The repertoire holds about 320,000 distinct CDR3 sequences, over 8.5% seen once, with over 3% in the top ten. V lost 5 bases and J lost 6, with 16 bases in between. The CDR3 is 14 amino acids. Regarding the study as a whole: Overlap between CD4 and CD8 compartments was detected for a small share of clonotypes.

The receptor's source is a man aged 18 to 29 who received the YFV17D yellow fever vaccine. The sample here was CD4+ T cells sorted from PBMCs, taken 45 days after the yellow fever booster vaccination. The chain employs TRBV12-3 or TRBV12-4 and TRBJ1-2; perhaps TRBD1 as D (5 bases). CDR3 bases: TGTGCCAGCAGTCCCCAATCGGGGCACGATGGCTACACCTTC. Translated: CASSPQSGHDGYTF.